The clone carrying this T cell receptor (beta chain) has a handful of counts. Germline CDR1 and CDR2: PRHDT and FYEKMQ (reference sequence). V lost 3 bases and J lost 5; bases outside the gene matches: 6. This CDR3 contains 15 residues. This specimen belongs to a study of blood T cell repertoires in COVID-19. About the research overall: Acute and convalescent COVID-19 specimens originated in the United States, Italy and Spain. T cells, B-cell-depleted T cells, or PBMCs provided the cDNA or gDNA that served as material.

As handled by the study authors: Scientists estimated how many nucleated cells there were by amplifying reference gene primers. Sequencing was performed with immunoSEQ multiplex PCR; in TCRdb, only in-frame clones are kept and a portion is missing. V, J and clone size were drawn from that table, and D and trimming were deduced from the DNA. There are 66,000 or so clones in the sample; around four fifths occur only once, and about 9.8% lies in the top ten. The rearrangement uses TRBV13 and TRBJ1-2, with TRBD1 identical over 10 bases. The receptor was isolated from a human donor in a cohort sampled during active COVID-19. The sequencing sample was made of peripheral blood. CDR3 bases: TGTGCCAGCAGCTTTACCGGGACAGGGGTATATGGCTACACCTTC. It specifies CASSFTGTGVYGYTF.